This entry lists 18 T cell receptor beta chains sequenced from one sample in a study of cytomegalovirus exposure and HLA in healthy donors. A multiplex PCR was run with 60 Vbeta primers and 13 Jbeta primers. This table comes from immunoSEQ multiplex PCR, and its TCRdb copy is limited to in-frame clones, with some not included. Found here are about 190,000 clones, roughly 87% of them singletons; the top ten hold over 1.5%. The sequencing input was PBMCs. These receptors were taken from a middle-aged man in good health and CMV-seronegative.

This chain links TRBV5-6 with TRBJ2-7; D perhaps matches TRBD1 (6 bases). This CDR3 spans 12 amino acids. Germline lookup yields CDR1 SGHDT and CDR2 YYEEEE. V lost 2 bases to trimming and J lost 6 bases, with 9 bases between them. The CDR3 nucleotides are TGTGCCAGCAGCTTCAGGGGCTTCGAGCAGTACTTC. It yields the protein CASSFRGFEQYF.

The chain has TRBV27 and TRBJ2-7; 7 bases align to TRBD2. After removal of 0 bases from V and 0 bases from J, the junction contained 8 bases not matched to a gene. Germline CDR1 MNHEY, CDR2 SMNVEV (reference sequence). The CDR3 spans 17 residues. The DNA for the CDR3 is TGTGCCAGCAGTTTATCGGCAGTAGCGGGTAGCTCCTACGAGCAGTACTTC. Translating gives CASSLSAVAGSSYEQYF.

The chain combines TRBV5-1 with TRBJ2-1; perhaps TRBD1 as D (6 bases). Trimming took 0 bases from V and 7 from J, leaving 8 bases between them. This CDR3 is 13 amino acids long. Germline V gene lookup returns CDR1 SGHRS and CDR2 YFSETQ. CDR3 coding DNA: TGCGCCAGCAGCTTGGCGAGGGGGAATGAGCAGTTCTTC. This encodes CASSLARGNEQFF.

The chain joins TRBV7-9 to TRBJ2-7, with 7 nucleotides matching TRBD1. The CDR3 covers 13 residues. CDR1 is SEHNR and CDR2 is FQNEAQ in the germline V gene (reference sequence). With 5 bases clipped from V and 2 bases from J, the junction kept 3 bases outside the gene matches. CDR3 bases: TGTGCCAGCAGCGCACAGGGGCCCTACGAGCAGTACTTC. As protein: CASSAQGPYEQYF.

This sequence joins TRBV4-3 and TRBJ2-5; TRBD2 matches 8 bases. Germline values: CDR1 LGHNA, CDR2 YSLEER. The CDR3 contains 15 residues. V shed 3 bases and J 3 bases; nucleotides not matched to a gene: 6. This CDR3 is CASSHVLAGKETQYF. The DNA for the CDR3 is TGCGCCAGCAGCCATGTATTAGCGGGAAAAGAGACCCAGTACTTC.

The sample holds a few counts of this clone. The chain is built from TRBV5-1 and TRBJ1-3; a possible D gene is TRBD1 (5 bases). Between the trimmed V and J ends, which lost 7 bases and 0 bases, there was a span of 8 bases. The CDR3 runs to 13 residues. In germline, CDR1 is SGHRS, CDR2 YFSETQ. This chain's CDR3 is CASRTGSGNTIYF. The CDR3 DNA sequence: TGCGCCAGCCGCACAGGCTCTGGAAACACCATATATTTT.

The rearrangement links TRBV4-2 to TRBJ2-3; D gene ambiguous. This CDR3 has 13 amino acids. Germline lookup yields CDR1 LGHNA and CDR2 YNFKEQ. V was trimmed by 0 bases and J by 2 bases, leaving 3 bases between them. CDR3 DNA sequence: TGTGCCAGCAGCCAAGACAACACAGATACGCAGTATTTT. Translation gives CASSQDNTDTQYF.

The gene calls are TRBV19 and TRBJ2-3; the D gene is possibly TRBD1 (6 bases). Germline V gene data show CDR1 as LNHDA and CDR2 as SQIVND (reference sequence). CDR3 length: 16 residues. Trimming stripped 5 bases from V and 4 bases from J, with 19 bases between. The CDR3 region is CASSLYEQAGADTQYF. CDR3 DNA: TGTGCCAGTAGTCTCTACGAACAGGCAGGGGCAGATACGCAGTATTTT. Full variable domain (outside the CDR3, taken from reference TRBV19 and TRBJ2-3): DGGITQSPKYLFRKEGQNVTLSCEQNLNHDAMYWYRQDPGQGLRLIYYSQIVNDFQKGDIAEGYSVSREKKESFPLTVTSAQKNPTAFYLCASSLYEQAGADTQYFGPGTRLTVL.

The rearrangement links TRBV9 to TRBJ2-3, with D perhaps matching TRBD2 (5 bases). V lost 3 bases and J lost 3, with 11 bases in between. The CDR3 extends over 14 amino acids. Germline CDR1 is SGDLS and CDR2 is YYNGEE. This CDR3 reads CASSERSYTDTQYF. CDR3 sequence (DNA): TGTGCCAGCAGCGAGCGGTCGTATACAGATACGCAGTATTTT.

In its sample, this clone was seen a few times. This rearrangement joins TRBV10-2 to TRBJ1-1; TRBD1 is a possible D gene (6 bases). V was cut by 2 bases and J by 5 bases, with 9 bases left in between. This CDR3 region has 13 residues. CDR1 and CDR2 (germline): WSHSY, SAAADI. The CDR3 DNA sequence: TGCGCCAGCAGTGAGAGGGGGGGTACTGAAGCTTTCTTT. It encodes CASSERGGTEAFF.

About this clone itself: Other DNA sequences in this specimen translate into the identical CDR3. The chain links TRBV4-1 to TRBJ1-5; D is uncertain. The CDR3 runs to 15 residues. V lost 0 bases to trimming and J lost 2 bases, with 8 bases between them. Germline V gives CDR1 MGHRA, CDR2 YSYEKL. CDR3 region: CASSQDGQGNQPQHF. In nucleotides, the CDR3 is TGCGCCAGCAGCCAAGATGGCCAGGGCAATCAGCCCCAGCATTTT.

This chain connects TRBV19 to TRBJ1-2; 7 bases match TRBD1. J gave up 6 bases and V 4 bases, and 2 bases lay outside the gene matches. The CDR3 contains 12 residues. CDR1 and CDR2 (germline): LNHDA, SQIVND (reference sequence). CDR3 sequence (DNA): TGTGCCAGTAGTACGACAGGGCATGGCTACACCTTC. Translation gives CASSTTGHGYTF. Together with reference TRBV19 and TRBJ1-2, the CDR3 gives the full variable domain: DGGITQSPKYLFRKEGQNVTLSCEQNLNHDAMYWYRQDPGQGLRLIYYSQIVNDFQKGDIAEGYSVSREKKESFPLTVTSAQKNPTAFYLCASSTTGHGYTFGSGTRLTVV.

The chain links TRBV5-6 to TRBJ2-2; 13 bases match TRBD2. The CDR3 totals 17 residues. Per germline, CDR1 SGHDT and CDR2 YYEEEE. J lost 1 base, V lost 3 bases, and 3 bases had no gene match. In DNA form, the CDR3 reads TGTGCCAGCAGCTGGACTAGCGGGAGAGGGAACACCGGGGAGCTGTTTTTT. As protein: CASSWTSGRGNTGELFF.

The rearrangement uses TRBV10-3 and TRBJ2-7, with a weak D call TRBD1 (6 bases). The germline gives CDR1 ENHRY, CDR2 SYGVKD. CDR3 length: 13 residues. V was clipped by 6 bases and J by 2 bases, with 11 bases between them. The CDR3 DNA follows: TGTGCCATCAGGGGGACACCTACCTACGAGCAGTACTTC. It specifies CAIRGTPTYEQYF.

This clone was seen a few times. The chain joins TRBV4-3 to TRBJ1-4; maybe TRBD1 (6 bases). CDR1 is LGHNA and CDR2 is YSLEER in the germline V gene. V was shortened by 0 bases and J by 8 bases, with 16 bases between the two germline ends. This CDR3 contains 16 residues. Written as DNA, the CDR3 is TGCGCCAGCAGCCAAGATCGGCGTACACAGGGCGAAAAACTGTTTTTT. Its protein is CASSQDRRTQGEKLFF.

The V call is TRBV6-6, the J call TRBJ2-2, with D unclear. The V and J ends lost 1 base and 5 bases respectively, with 5 bases between them. Germline V gives CDR1 MNHNY, CDR2 SVGAGI (reference sequence). There are 13 residues in the CDR3. This chain's CDR3 is CASSYLETGELFF. CDR3 in DNA: TGTGCCAGCAGTTACTTAGAGACCGGGGAGCTGTTTTTT.

Only a few counts were recorded for this clone. The chain is built from TRBV5-4 and TRBJ1-1; D unresolved. The CDR3 runs 14 residues. Trimming took off 0 bases at V and 0 bases at J, with 6 bases between the two ends. Germline values: CDR1 SGHNT, CDR2 YYREEE (reference sequence). The chain's CDR3 is CASSLALLNTEAFF. CDR3 DNA sequence: TGTGCCAGCAGCTTGGCCCTTCTGAACACTGAAGCTTTCTTT.

The CDR3 loop is CASSTRQGVPEQYF. CDR3 nucleotide sequence: TGTGCCAGCAGCACCCGACAGGGAGTACCCGAGCAGTACTTC. The chain uses TRBV7-9 and TRBJ2-7, with 7 bases lining up with TRBD1. The length of the CDR3 is 14 residues. Trimming took 5 bases from V and 6 from J; bases not matched to a gene: 10. Germline CDR1 SEHNR, CDR2 FQNEAQ (reference sequence).